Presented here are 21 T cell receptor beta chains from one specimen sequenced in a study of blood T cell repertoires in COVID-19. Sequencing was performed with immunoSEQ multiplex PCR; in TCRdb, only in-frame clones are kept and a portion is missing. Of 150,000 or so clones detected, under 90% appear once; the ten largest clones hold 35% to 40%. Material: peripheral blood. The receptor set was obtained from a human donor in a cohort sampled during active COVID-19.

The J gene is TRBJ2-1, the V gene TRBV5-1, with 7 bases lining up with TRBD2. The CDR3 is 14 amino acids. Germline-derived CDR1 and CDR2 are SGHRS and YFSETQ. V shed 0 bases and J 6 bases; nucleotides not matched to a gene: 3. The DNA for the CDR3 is TGCGCCAGCAGCTTGGTGCCGGGAGGCAATGAGCAGTTCTTC. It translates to CASSLVPGGNEQFF.

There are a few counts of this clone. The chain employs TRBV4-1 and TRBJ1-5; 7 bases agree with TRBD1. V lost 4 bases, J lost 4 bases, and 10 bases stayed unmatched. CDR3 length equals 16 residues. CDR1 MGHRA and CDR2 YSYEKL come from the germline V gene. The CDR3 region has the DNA TGCGCCAGCAGCCCATCCGGGACAGCCGGTAATCAGCCCCAGCATTTT. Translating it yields CASSPSGTAGNQPQHF.

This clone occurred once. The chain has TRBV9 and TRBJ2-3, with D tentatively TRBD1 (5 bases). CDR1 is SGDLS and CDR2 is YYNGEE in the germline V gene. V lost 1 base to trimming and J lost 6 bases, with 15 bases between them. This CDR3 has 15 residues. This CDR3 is CASSVRGSKGDTQYF. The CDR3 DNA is TGTGCCAGCAGCGTAAGGGGCAGCAAGGGGGATACGCAGTATTTT. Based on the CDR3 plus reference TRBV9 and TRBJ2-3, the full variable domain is DSGVTQTPKHLITATGQRVTLRCSPRSGDLSVYWYQQSLDQGLQFLIQYYNGEERAKGNILERFSAQQFPDLHSELNLSSLELGDSALYFCASSVRGSKGDTQYFGPGTRLTVL.

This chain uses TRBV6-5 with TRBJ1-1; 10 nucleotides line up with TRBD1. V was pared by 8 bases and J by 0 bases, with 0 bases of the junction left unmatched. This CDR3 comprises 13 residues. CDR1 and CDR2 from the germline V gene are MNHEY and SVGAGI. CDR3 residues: CASGTGVNTEAFF. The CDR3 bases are TGTGCCAGCGGGACAGGGGTGAACACTGAAGCTTTCTTT.

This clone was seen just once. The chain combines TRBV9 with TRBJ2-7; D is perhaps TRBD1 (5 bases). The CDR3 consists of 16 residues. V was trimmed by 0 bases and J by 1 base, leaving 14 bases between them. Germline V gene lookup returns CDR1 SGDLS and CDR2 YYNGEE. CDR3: CASSVAPRGRSYEQYF. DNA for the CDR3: TGTGCCAGCAGCGTAGCCCCAAGGGGTCGATCCTACGAGCAGTACTTC. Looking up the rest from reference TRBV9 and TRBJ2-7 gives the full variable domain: DSGVTQTPKHLITATGQRVTLRCSPRSGDLSVYWYQQSLDQGLQFLIQYYNGEERAKGNILERFSAQQFPDLHSELNLSSLELGDSALYFCASSVAPRGRSYEQYFGPGTRLTVT.

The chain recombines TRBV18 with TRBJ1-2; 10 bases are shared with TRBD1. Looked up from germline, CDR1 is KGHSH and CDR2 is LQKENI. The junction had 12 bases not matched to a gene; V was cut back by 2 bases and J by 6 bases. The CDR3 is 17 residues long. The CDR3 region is CASSPGVKGTGADGYTF. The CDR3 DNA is TGTGCCAGCTCACCAGGAGTGAAGGGGACAGGGGCCGATGGCTACACCTTC.

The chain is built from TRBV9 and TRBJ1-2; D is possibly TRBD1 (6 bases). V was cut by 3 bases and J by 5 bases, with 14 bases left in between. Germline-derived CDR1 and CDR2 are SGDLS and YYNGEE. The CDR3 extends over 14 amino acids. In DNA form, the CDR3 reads TGTGCCAGCAGCGCAGAACAGGGTCGGTATGGCTACACCTTC. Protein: CASSAEQGRYGYTF.

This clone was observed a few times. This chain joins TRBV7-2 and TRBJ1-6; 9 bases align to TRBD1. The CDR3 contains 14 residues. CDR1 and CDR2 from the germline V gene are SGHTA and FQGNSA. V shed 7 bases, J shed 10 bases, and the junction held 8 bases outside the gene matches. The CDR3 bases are TGTGCCAGCACCCTGGGACAGGGTGGCTCACCCCTCCACTTT. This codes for CASTLGQGGSPLHF.

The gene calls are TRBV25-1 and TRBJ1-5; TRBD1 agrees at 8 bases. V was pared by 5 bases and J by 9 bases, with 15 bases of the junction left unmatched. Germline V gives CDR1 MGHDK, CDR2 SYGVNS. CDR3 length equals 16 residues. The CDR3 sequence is CASSSGQGSPGRPQHF. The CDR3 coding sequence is TGTGCCAGCAGTAGCGGACAGGGTTCTCCGGGACGGCCCCAGCATTTT.

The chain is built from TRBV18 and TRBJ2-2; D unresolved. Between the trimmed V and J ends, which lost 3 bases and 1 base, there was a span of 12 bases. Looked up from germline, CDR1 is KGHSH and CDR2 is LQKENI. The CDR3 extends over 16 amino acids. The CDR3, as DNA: TGTGCCAGCTCACCTTTGGGCCTTTTGAACACCGGGGAGCTGTTTTTT. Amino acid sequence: CASSPLGLLNTGELFF. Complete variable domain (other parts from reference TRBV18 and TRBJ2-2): NAGVMQNPRHLVRRRGQEARLRCSPMKGHSHVYWYRQLPEEGLKFMVYLQKENIIDESGMPKERFSAEFPKEGPSILRIQQVVRGDSAAYFCASSPLGLLNTGELFFGEGSRLTVL.

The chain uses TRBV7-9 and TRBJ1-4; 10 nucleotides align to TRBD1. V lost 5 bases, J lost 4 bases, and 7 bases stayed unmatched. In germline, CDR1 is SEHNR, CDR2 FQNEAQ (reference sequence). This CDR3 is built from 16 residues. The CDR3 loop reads CASSKQGQGVNEKLFF. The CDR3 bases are TGTGCCAGCAGCAAACAAGGACAGGGGGTTAATGAAAAACTGTTTTTT. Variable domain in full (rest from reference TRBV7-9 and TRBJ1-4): DTGVSQNPRHKITKRGQNVTFRCDPISEHNRLYWYRQTLGQGPEFLTYFQNEAQLEKSRLLSDRFSAERPKGSFSTLEIQRTEQGDSAMYLCASSKQGQGVNEKLFFGSGTQLSVL.

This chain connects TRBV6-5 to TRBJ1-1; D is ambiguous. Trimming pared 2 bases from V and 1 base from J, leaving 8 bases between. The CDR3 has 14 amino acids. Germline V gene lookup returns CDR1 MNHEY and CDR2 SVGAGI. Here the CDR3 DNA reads TGTGCCAGCAGTTACGCACAGAGGAACACTGAAGCTTTCTTT. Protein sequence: CASSYAQRNTEAFF.

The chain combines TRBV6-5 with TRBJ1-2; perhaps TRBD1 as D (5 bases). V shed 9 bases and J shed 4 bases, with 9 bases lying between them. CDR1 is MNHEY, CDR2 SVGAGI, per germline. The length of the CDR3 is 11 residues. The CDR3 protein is CASSGGYGYTF. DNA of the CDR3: TGTGCCAGTTCCGGGGGCTATGGCTACACCTTC.

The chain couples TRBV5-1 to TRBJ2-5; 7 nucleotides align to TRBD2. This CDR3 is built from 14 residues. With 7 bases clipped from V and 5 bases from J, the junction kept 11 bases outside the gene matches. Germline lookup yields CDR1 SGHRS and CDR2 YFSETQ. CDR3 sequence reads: CASGRGPAEETQYF. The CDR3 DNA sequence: TGCGCCAGCGGGAGGGGACCAGCGGAGGAGACCCAGTACTTC.

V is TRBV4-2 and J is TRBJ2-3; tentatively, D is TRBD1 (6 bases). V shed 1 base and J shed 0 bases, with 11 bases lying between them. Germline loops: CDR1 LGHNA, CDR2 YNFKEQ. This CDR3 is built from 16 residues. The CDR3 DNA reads TGTGCCAGCAGCCAAGCCCAGGGGATCAGCACAGATACGCAGTATTTT. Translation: CASSQAQGISTDTQYF.

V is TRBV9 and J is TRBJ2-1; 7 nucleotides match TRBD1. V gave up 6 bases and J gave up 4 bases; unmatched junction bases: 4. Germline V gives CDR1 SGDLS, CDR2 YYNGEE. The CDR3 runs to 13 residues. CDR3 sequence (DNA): TGTGCCAGCAACCGGGACAGTTACAATGAGCAGTTCTTC. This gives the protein CASNRDSYNEQFF.

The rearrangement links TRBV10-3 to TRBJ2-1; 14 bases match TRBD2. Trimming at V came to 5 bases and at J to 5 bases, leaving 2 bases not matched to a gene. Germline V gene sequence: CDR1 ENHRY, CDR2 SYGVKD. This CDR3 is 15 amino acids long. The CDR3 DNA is TGTGCCATCAGTATGACTAGCGGGGGGGACAATGAGCAGTTCTTC. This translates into CAISMTSGGDNEQFF.

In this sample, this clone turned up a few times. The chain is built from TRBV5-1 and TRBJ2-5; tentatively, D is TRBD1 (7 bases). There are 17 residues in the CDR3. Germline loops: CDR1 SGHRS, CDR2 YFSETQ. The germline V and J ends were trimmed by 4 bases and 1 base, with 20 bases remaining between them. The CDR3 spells CASSLFGGQKTQETQYF. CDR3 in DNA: TGCGCCAGCAGCCTTTTCGGGGGACAGAAAACCCAAGAGACCCAGTACTTC.

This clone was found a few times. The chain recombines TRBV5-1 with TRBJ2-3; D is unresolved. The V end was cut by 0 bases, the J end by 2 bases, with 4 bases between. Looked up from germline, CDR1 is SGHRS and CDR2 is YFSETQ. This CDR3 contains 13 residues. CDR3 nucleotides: TGCGCCAGCAGCTTGGACTCCACAGATACGCAGTATTTT. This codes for CASSLDSTDTQYF.

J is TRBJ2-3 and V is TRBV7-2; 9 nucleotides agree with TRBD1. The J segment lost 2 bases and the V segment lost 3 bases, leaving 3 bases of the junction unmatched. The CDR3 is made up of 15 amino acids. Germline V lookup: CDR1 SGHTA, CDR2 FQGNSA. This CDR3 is CASSLDRGITDTQYF. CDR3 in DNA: TGTGCCAGCAGCTTGGACAGGGGAATCACAGATACGCAGTATTTT.

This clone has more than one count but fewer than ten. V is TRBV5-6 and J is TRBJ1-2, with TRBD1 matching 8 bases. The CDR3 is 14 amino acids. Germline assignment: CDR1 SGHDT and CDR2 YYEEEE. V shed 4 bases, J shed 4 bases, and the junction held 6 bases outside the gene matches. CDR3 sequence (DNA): TGTGCCAGCAGCAGCAGGGGGCCGCCCTATGGCTACACCTTC. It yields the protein CASSSRGPPYGYTF.